The sample holds one count of the clone carrying this TCR beta chain. What it binds is not known. Germline V gene data show CDR1 as DFQATT and CDR2 as SNEGSKA (reference sequence). Trimming removed 3 bases from V and 6 bases from J, with 8 bases in between. There are 11 residues in the CDR3. Repertoires were generated with immunoSEQ multiplex PCR, while TCRdb's copy carries only in-frame clones and drops some. This sample has 53,000 or so clones; roughly 73% occur once, and the top ten carry over 4.5%. This sample was taken from a study of a mutant IDH1 vaccine in newly diagnosed glioma. Across the study: Treatment recipients were approximately 62% male and around 40% female, and their mean age was roughly 44 years.

Time point of the sample: week 5, during vaccination. What each vaccine dose contained was 300 ug of mutant IDH1 20-mer peptide, accompanied by topical imiquimod. Astrocytomas that were new, WHO grade 3 or 4, IDH1-mutant and ATRX-lost were present in the donors. This TCR was recovered from a middle-aged man with glioma. V gene TRBV20-1 combines with J gene TRBJ1-2; perhaps TRBD1 as D (5 bases). This material consisted of PBMCs, taken from a glioma patient whose treatment included an IDH1 peptide vaccine. CDR3 nucleotides: TGCAGTGCTAGTCGAGGGGATGGCTACACCTTC. It encodes CSASRGDGYTF.